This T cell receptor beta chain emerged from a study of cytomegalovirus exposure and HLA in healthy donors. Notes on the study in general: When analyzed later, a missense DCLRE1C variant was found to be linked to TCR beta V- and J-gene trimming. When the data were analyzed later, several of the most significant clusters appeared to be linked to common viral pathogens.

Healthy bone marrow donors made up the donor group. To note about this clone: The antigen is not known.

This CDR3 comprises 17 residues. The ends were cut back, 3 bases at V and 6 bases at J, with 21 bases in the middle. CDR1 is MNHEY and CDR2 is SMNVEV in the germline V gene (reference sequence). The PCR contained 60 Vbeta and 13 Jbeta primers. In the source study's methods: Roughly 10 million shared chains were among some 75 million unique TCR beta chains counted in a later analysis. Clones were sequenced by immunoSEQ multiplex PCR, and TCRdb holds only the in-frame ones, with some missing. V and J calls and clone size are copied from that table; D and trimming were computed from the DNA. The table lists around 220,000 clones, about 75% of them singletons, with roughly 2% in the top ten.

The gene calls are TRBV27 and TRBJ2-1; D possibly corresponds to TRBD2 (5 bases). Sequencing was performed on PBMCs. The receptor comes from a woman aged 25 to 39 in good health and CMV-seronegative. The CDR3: CASSFEGLATEVNEQFF. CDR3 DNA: TGTGCCAGCAGTTTTGAAGGGTTGGCTACGGAGGTCAATGAGCAGTTCTTC.